This T cell receptor beta chain was obtained from a study of tumour-infiltrating T cells in Burkitt lymphoma. About the research overall: This cohort included all epidemiological subtypes of Burkitt lymphoma. Survival, overall and progression-free, tracked with productive clonality.

Notes on this clone: Its antigen is unknown.

Germline values: CDR1 LGHNA, CDR2 YNFKEQ. Trimming removed 0 bases from V and 0 bases from J; junction bases left unmatched: 5. The length of the CDR3 is 17 residues. Study observations and caveats: Public clonotypes, several, appeared across numerous Burkitt lymphoma patients.

Assay: immunoSEQ multiplex PCR; the TCRdb copy retains only in-frame clones and omits some. The sample lists 46,000 or so clones, 31% occurring once. The sample consisted of tumor tissue. This receptor was identified in a human donor with Burkitt lymphoma. The rearrangement links TRBV4-2 to TRBJ2-5; the match to TRBD2 covers 9 bases. CDR3 sequence reads: CASSQDGASGDQETQYF. CDR3 DNA sequence: TGTGCCAGCAGCCAAGATGGGGCTAGCGGGGACCAAGAGACCCAGTACTTC.